The 20 T cell receptor beta chains below were found in one sample sequenced in a study of cytomegalovirus exposure and HLA in healthy donors. The PCR had 60 Vbeta and 13 Jbeta primers. Repertoires were generated with immunoSEQ multiplex PCR, while TCRdb's copy carries only in-frame clones and drops some. The sample contains some 190,000 clones, under 80% of which appear only once. The sample was PBMCs. Receptors were obtained from a man aged 25-40 years in good health and CMV-seropositive.

The chain couples TRBV19 to TRBJ2-1; TRBD1 is a possible D gene (5 bases). The CDR3 consists of 14 residues. The V gene lost 3 bases and the J gene lost 5 bases, with 11 bases spanning the gap. Germline V gene lookup returns CDR1 LNHDA and CDR2 SQIVND (reference sequence). The CDR3 sequence is CASSIVGANNEQFF. The DNA for the CDR3 is TGTGCCAGTAGTATCGTAGGGGCGAACAATGAGCAGTTCTTC.

This chain uses TRBV28 with TRBJ1-2; TRBD1 matches 7 bases. The germline gives CDR1 MDHEN, CDR2 SYDVKM. The CDR3 is 15 amino acids. After removal of 0 bases from V and 8 bases from J, the junction contained 9 bases not matched to a gene. The CDR3 is CASSLWGDRVDGYTF. CDR3 nucleotide sequence: TGTGCCAGCAGTTTATGGGGCGACAGGGTTGACGGCTACACCTTC.

J is TRBJ2-4 and V is TRBV7-8; D gene ambiguous. This CDR3 is built from 16 residues. Trimming cost V 5 bases and J 1 base, with 15 bases left between them. CDR1 and CDR2 (germline): SGHVS, FQNEAQ. The CDR3 reads CASSPLRLGAKNIQYF. DNA for the CDR3: TGTGCCAGCAGCCCCCTGCGGCTCGGGGCCAAAAACATTCAGTACTTC.

V and J are TRBV2 and TRBJ2-2, with unresolved D. The CDR3 is made up of 14 amino acids. Deletions cut 3 bases from V and 0 bases from J, with 5 bases between. CDR1 and CDR2 from the germline V gene are SNHLY and FYNNEI. The DNA of the CDR3 is TGTGCCAGCAGTGACTCCTCGAACACCGGGGAGCTGTTTTTT. This encodes CASSDSSNTGELFF.

The chain joins TRBV30 to TRBJ2-2, with a tentative D call TRBD2 (5 bases). Trimming cost V 2 bases and J 0 bases, with 7 bases left between them. The CDR3 is 14 residues long. Germline lookup yields CDR1 GTSNPN and CDR2 SVGIG (reference sequence). CDR3 sequence: CAWSRGTNTGELFF. The CDR3 DNA is TGTGCCTGGAGTAGAGGGACGAACACCGGGGAGCTGTTTTTT.

This clone has just a few counts. This CDR3 reads CAISAPDSSGANVLTF. In DNA, the CDR3 is TGTGCCATCAGTGCACCGGACAGCTCTGGGGCCAACGTCCTGACTTTC. The V gene is TRBV10-3, the J gene TRBJ2-6, with D perhaps TRBD1 (6 bases). CDR1 ENHRY and CDR2 SYGVKD come from the germline V gene. The CDR3 is 16 amino acids. Trimming took 4 bases from V and 0 from J, leaving 10 bases between them.

The chain uses TRBV6-1 and TRBJ1-4; D gene uncertain. The CDR3 runs 13 residues. Germline CDR1 reads MNHNS; CDR2 reads SASEGT. The ends were cut back, 8 bases at V and 0 bases at J, with 7 bases in the middle. CDR3: CASSTATNEKLFF. CDR3 coding DNA: TGTGCCAGCTCGACTGCAACTAATGAAAAACTGTTTTTT.

This sequence joins TRBV2 and TRBJ1-1, with unresolved D. The CDR3 loop spans 12 amino acids. V was trimmed by 4 bases and J by 1 base, leaving 4 bases between them. CDR1 and CDR2 from the germline V gene are SNHLY and FYNNEI. CDR3 bases: TGTGCCAGCAGTGCAGGGAACACTGAAGCTTTCTTT. It is translated as CASSAGNTEAFF.

CDR3 loop: CASRGVNPGETQYF. CDR3 DNA sequence: TGTGCCAGCAGGGGTGTCAATCCAGGAGAGACCCAGTACTTC. This chain links TRBV5-4 with TRBJ2-5, with D uncertain. The V end lost 5 bases, the J end lost 4 bases, and 15 bases lay between the germline ends. From germline, CDR1 is SGHNT and CDR2 YYREEE (reference sequence). The CDR3 spans 14 residues.

This clone came up once. The J gene is TRBJ2-1, the V gene TRBV29-1; 9 bases agree with TRBD1. Germline V gene lookup returns CDR1 SQVTM and CDR2 ANQGSEA. The V segment lost 0 bases and the J segment 15 bases; nucleotides outside the gene matches: 6. The CDR3 is 12 residues long. For the CDR3, the DNA is TGCAGCGTTGAAGATCGGGGACAGGGTGCGTTCTTC. The encoded protein is CSVEDRGQGAFF.

The chain carries TRBV7-9 and TRBJ1-4, with no clear D. CDR1 and CDR2 (germline): SEHNR, FQNEAQ (reference sequence). With 1 base removed from V and 0 bases from J, the gap between germline ends came to 6 bases. This CDR3 comprises 15 residues. CDR3 region: CASSLVGATNEKLFF. CDR3 nucleotide sequence: TGTGCCAGCAGCTTAGTCGGGGCAACTAATGAAAAACTGTTTTTT.

The chain is built from TRBV28 and TRBJ1-3; 8 bases line up with TRBD1. This CDR3 has 15 amino acids. V trimming: 2 bases; J trimming: 2 bases; junction bases outside the gene matches: 2. The germline CDR1 and CDR2 sequences are MDHEN and SYDVKM. CDR3 loop: CASSLVTGAGNTIYF. CDR3 sequence (DNA): TGTGCCAGCAGTTTAGTGACAGGGGCTGGAAACACCATATATTTT.

This clone was recorded only once. The chain joins TRBV10-3 to TRBJ1-1, with 9 bases identical to TRBD1. The trim removed 2 bases at V and 4 bases at J, leaving 8 bases unmatched. The CDR3 loop spans 16 amino acids. The germline gives CDR1 ENHRY, CDR2 SYGVKD. The CDR3 bases are TGTGCCATCAGTGAGCCGAACAGGGGGCGTAGCACTGAAGCTTTCTTT. It translates to CAISEPNRGRSTEAFF.

Only a few counts were recorded for this clone. The chain employs TRBV7-2 and TRBJ1-5; TRBD1 matches 11 bases. CDR3 length equals 14 residues. Per germline, CDR1 SGHTA and CDR2 FQGNSA. J gave up 5 bases and V 5 bases, and 2 bases lay outside the gene matches. CDR3 protein: CASSTGQGDQPQHF. DNA for the CDR3: TGTGCCAGCAGCACGGGACAGGGGGATCAGCCCCAGCATTTT. The complete variable domain, with remaining parts taken from reference TRBV7-2 and TRBJ1-5, reads GAGVSQSPSNKVTEKGKDVELRCDPISGHTALYWYRQSLGQGLEFLIYFQGNSAPDKSGLPSDRFSAERTGGSVSTLTIQRTQQEDSAVYLCASSTGQGDQPQHFGDGTRLSIL.

This clone was found a few times. This sequence joins TRBV5-1 and TRBJ1-1; a possible D gene is TRBD1 (5 bases). V shed 6 bases and J shed 1 base, with 13 bases lying between them. The CDR3 covers 14 residues. The germline V gene encodes CDR1 SGHRS and CDR2 YFSETQ. The CDR3 reads CASKGQGSNTEAFF. CDR3 DNA: TGCGCCAGCAAAGGGCAGGGTTCGAACACTGAAGCTTTCTTT.

V is TRBV30 and J is TRBJ1-3, with D tentatively TRBD1 (5 bases). V was shortened by 5 bases and J by 0 bases, with 14 bases between the two germline ends. The CDR3 totals 15 residues. The germline gives CDR1 GTSNPN, CDR2 SVGIG (reference sequence). In DNA form, the CDR3 reads TGTGCCTGGGACGCGGGGGTCGTCTCTGGAAACACCATATATTTT. It yields the protein CAWDAGVVSGNTIYF.

The rearrangement joins TRBV11-3 to TRBJ2-1; 12 nucleotides align to TRBD2. Trimming took 5 bases from V and 4 from J; bases not matched to a gene: 3. The CDR3 loop spans 15 amino acids. The germline V gene has CDR1 SGHNT and CDR2 YENEEA. The CDR3 bases are TGTGCCAGCAGCCAAGGGACTAGCGGGTACAATGAGCAGTTCTTC. This codes for CASSQGTSGYNEQFF.

The rearrangement uses TRBV7-2 and TRBJ1-5, with a weak D call TRBD1 (5 bases). Germline V gene lookup returns CDR1 SGHTA and CDR2 FQGNSA. The V and J ends lost 1 base and 2 bases respectively, with 12 bases between them. The CDR3 is 16 residues long. CDR3 in DNA: TGTGCCAGCAGCTTAGAGGCAGGGTTTGGCAATCAGCCCCAGCATTTT. Protein: CASSLEAGFGNQPQHF. Full variable domain (remainder filled in from reference TRBV7-2 and TRBJ1-5): GAGVSQSPSNKVTEKGKDVELRCDPISGHTALYWYRQSLGQGLEFLIYFQGNSAPDKSGLPSDRFSAERTGGSVSTLTIQRTQQEDSAVYLCASSLEAGFGNQPQHFGDGTRLSIL.

The gene calls are TRBV5-6 and TRBJ2-7; 8 bases fit TRBD2. With 4 bases clipped from V and 6 bases from J, the junction kept 15 bases outside the gene matches. This CDR3 comprises 16 residues. Germline assignment: CDR1 SGHDT and CDR2 YYEEEE. The CDR3 sequence: CASSGLTSAGVAEQYF. CDR3 in DNA: TGTGCCAGCAGCGGGTTGACTAGCGCTGGAGTGGCCGAGCAGTACTTC.

The chain carries TRBV19 and TRBJ2-7; 11 nucleotides agree with TRBD1. The germline CDR1 and CDR2 sequences are LNHDA and SQIVND (reference sequence). The ends lost 6 bases at V and 1 base at J; junction bases unmatched: 20. The CDR3 has 20 residues. The CDR3 is CASSRKSGTGGSGASYEQYF. The CDR3 DNA is TGTGCCAGTAGCCGAAAATCCGGGACAGGGGGTAGCGGGGCGTCCTACGAGCAGTACTTC.